This TCR beta chain was identified in a study of blood T cell repertoires in COVID-19 (TCRdb year 2020). For context, the study as a whole: Collaborator samples came from the United States, Italy and Spain and covered acute and convalescent phases of COVID-19. The material from the prospective study consisted of cDNA or gDNA derived from T cells, B-cell-depleted T cells, or PBMCs. The dataset comprised deeply sampled blood TCRbeta repertoires from subjects exposed to, actively infected with, or recovered from COVID-19. A de-identified subject ID, COVID-19 status, age in years and sex were almost always included in the sample metadata. HLA class I and class II types, where available, came from metadata supplied by the sample provider rather than from assay-based typing. The samples were drawn from two sources: the first 160 participants of the ongoing ImmuneRACE study, and over 950 subjects contributed by 6 global collaborators. The repertoires were released in a freely available public database intended as a resource for research on the immune response to SARS-CoV-2.

In the case of this clone: Its antigen is not yet known. The junction differs from germline at one of its ends, possibly a read error.

The CDR3 runs 16 amino acids, cysteine and phenylalanine included. Only the CDR3 DNA is retained, 48 bases long and in frame from the first base. The germline V gene encodes CDR1 SGHDT and CDR2 YYEEEE. Overall results and qualifications from the work: The amount of clinical and demographic metadata varied by source and participant and was provided uncurated.

TCRbeta CDR3 regions were amplified from genomic DNA by means of the immunoSEQ Assay, a bias-controlled multiplex PCR. In the source study's methods: Nucleated cell counts per sample were estimated from amplification of reference gene primers within the assay. Sequence reads were collapsed and filtered to measure the absolute abundance of every unique TCRbeta CDR3 rearrangement. Productive Simpson clonality was computed per sample as the square root of Simpson's diversity index over productive rearrangements. TCRdb's version of the immuneACCESS table is confined to in-frame rearrangements and falls short of the full clone set. An unresolved V gene accounts for under half of the shortfall where checked; the remainder is of unknown origin. V and J calls and clone size follow that table, whereas D and trimming were derived from the DNA. The sample table records 150,000 to 200,000 clones; around four fifths of these occur just once. The ten largest clonotypes hold 13% to 15% of the sample.

At one collaborating source in Seattle, patients were enrolled during active infection and were followed longitudinally through the course of disease. Each collaborating institution followed its own protocols to collect whole blood in K2EDTA tubes. For TCRbeta analysis, collaborators shipped samples as frozen whole blood, isolated PBMCs, or DNA extracted from either of those sample types. Sequencing was done on a sample of peripheral blood. The TCR sequence derives from a woman between 65 and 79 years old with COVID-19, enrolled during active disease. The sequence links TRBV5-6 to TRBJ1-5, and 9 junction bases match TRBD1. The DNA is TGTGCCAGCAGCTTATTTAAATCGGGACCGGACAGGGGACCTTATTTT. This yields the protein CASSLFKSGPDRGPYF.